This T cell receptor (beta chain) was profiled in a study of control samples from healthy donors and cancer patients. Assay used: immunoSEQ multiplex PCR; TCRdb lists only in-frame clones, some missing. The table has roughly 370,000 clones, about 93% seen once. CDR1 and CDR2 from the germline V gene are LGHDT and YNNKEL (reference sequence). This CDR3 region has 14 residues. V dropped 0 bases and J dropped 5 bases, with 11 bases sitting between them. This clonotype originated in a middle-aged man with head and neck cancer. Sequences were obtained from PBMCs. This chain links TRBV3-1 (or the pseudogene TRBV3-2) with TRBJ2-7; maybe TRBD1 (5 bases). DNA for the CDR3: TGTGCCAGCAGCCAAGATACCAGGGCGGACGAGCAGTACTTC. Its protein product is CASSQDTRADEQYF.